These T cell receptor beta chains were read from a single sample in a study of Ad26.COV2.S vaccination and SARS-CoV-2 variants. The data were produced by immunoSEQ multiplex PCR, yet TCRdb's version contains in-frame clones alone and is incomplete. This table holds roughly 380,000 clones, about 88% found once. The sequencing here drew on peripheral blood, taken in a trial of Ad26.COV2.S vaccine versus placebo. All receptors derive from a person between 18 and 65 years old who received the Ad26.COV2.S COVID-19 vaccine or a placebo. The CDR3 runs from the conserved cysteine through the conserved F or W. D genes are given only for firm matches. Only part of the rows carry a size: once, few, many, or a class if the clone is expanded.

D gene: .
clone size: once
V gene: TRBV28
J gene: TRBJ2-5
CDR3 protein: CASSSSRETQYF
CDR3 DNA: TGTGCCAGCAGTTCATCTAGAGAGACCCAGTACTTC

D gene: TRBD1
clone size: .
V gene: TRBV27
J gene: TRBJ2-7
CDR3 protein: CASSPWQGASYEQYF
CDR3 DNA: TGTGCCAGCAGTCCATGGCAGGGGGCCTCCTACGAGCAGTACTTC

D gene: TRBD2
clone size: .
V gene: TRBV6-2/TRBV6-3
J gene: TRBJ2-7
CDR3 protein: CASSQRILAGGDEQYF
CDR3 DNA: TGTGCCAGCAGTCAGCGCATACTAGCGGGAGGTGACGAGCAGTACTTC

D gene: TRBD2
clone size: once
V gene: TRBV27
J gene: TRBJ2-1
CDR3 protein: CASKQAGASYNEQFF
CDR3 DNA: TGTGCCAGCAAGCAAGCGGGAGCGTCCTACAATGAGCAGTTCTTC

D gene: TRBD2
clone size: .
V gene: TRBV5-6
J gene: TRBJ2-3
CDR3 protein: CASSSGLRGDTDTQYF
CDR3 DNA: TGTGCCAGCAGTTCGGGTCTACGGGGGGACACAGATACGCAGTATTTT

D gene: .
clone size: .
V gene: TRBV12-3/TRBV12-4
J gene: TRBJ2-3
CDR3 protein: CATGGSPDTQYF
CDR3 DNA: TGTGCCACAGGCGGGTCCCCAGATACGCAGTATTTT

D gene: TRBD1
clone size: once
V gene: TRBV2
J gene: TRBJ1-5
CDR3 protein: CASRGQLLQPQHF
CDR3 DNA: TGTGCCAGCAGGGGACAGCTACTGCAGCCCCAGCATTTT

D gene: .
clone size: .
V gene: TRBV5-6
J gene: TRBJ2-5
CDR3 protein: CASSQPSLGLAQETQYF
CDR3 DNA: TGTGCCAGCAGTCAACCTAGCTTAGGCTTGGCCCAAGAGACCCAGTACTTC

D gene: .
clone size: .
V gene: TRBV20-1
J gene: TRBJ2-1
CDR3 protein: CSASSGTNSYNEQFF
CDR3 DNA: TGCAGTGCTAGTTCAGGGACCAACTCCTACAATGAGCAGTTCTTC

D gene: TRBD2
clone size: .
V gene: TRBV2
J gene: TRBJ2-7
CDR3 protein: CASSEGLAGNYEQYF
CDR3 DNA: TGTGCCAGCAGTGAGGGACTAGCGGGTAACTACGAGCAGTACTTC

D gene: TRBD2
clone size: .
V gene: TRBV30
J gene: TRBJ2-5
CDR3 protein: CAWSVRTSGNKAKETQYF
CDR3 DNA: TGTGCCTGGAGTGTACGGACTAGCGGGAACAAAGCCAAAGAGACCCAGTACTTC

D gene: .
clone size: .
V gene: TRBV5-1
J gene: TRBJ2-5
CDR3 protein: CASSLGQNQETQYF
CDR3 DNA: TGCGCCAGCAGTCTTGGACAGAACCAAGAGACCCAGTACTTC

D gene: TRBD2
clone size: .
V gene: TRBV29-1
J gene: TRBJ2-1
CDR3 protein: CSVGLRLADYNEQFF
CDR3 DNA: TGCAGCGTTGGGTTGAGACTAGCGGACTACAATGAGCAGTTCTTC

D gene: TRBD1
clone size: .
V gene: TRBV5-6
J gene: TRBJ2-2
CDR3 protein: CASSAGQGTGELFF
CDR3 DNA: TGTGCCAGCAGCGCGGGACAGGGGACCGGGGAGCTGTTTTTT

D gene: .
clone size: .
V gene: TRBV5-1
J gene: TRBJ2-5
CDR3 protein: CASSLFGEETQYF
CDR3 DNA: TGCGCCAGCAGCTTGTTCGGGGAAGAGACCCAGTACTTC

D gene: .
clone size: .
V gene: TRBV28
J gene: TRBJ1-2
CDR3 protein: CASRDASGYTF
CDR3 DNA: TGTGCCAGCAGGGACGCCTCCGGCTACACCTTC

D gene: TRBD1
clone size: .
V gene: TRBV6-6
J gene: TRBJ2-2
CDR3 protein: CASIDRVHTGELFF
CDR3 DNA: TGTGCCAGCATAGACAGGGTACACACCGGGGAGCTGTTTTTT

D gene: TRBD1
clone size: .
V gene: TRBV19
J gene: TRBJ1-2
CDR3 protein: CASSIRQGADRGGYTF
CDR3 DNA: TGTGCCAGTAGTATTAGGCAGGGGGCAGATCGTGGTGGCTACACCTTC

D gene: TRBD1
clone size: .
V gene: TRBV5-1
J gene: TRBJ2-5
CDR3 protein: CASSSGTGGKETQYF
CDR3 DNA: TGCGCCAGCAGCTCCGGGACAGGGGGGAAAGAGACCCAGTACTTC

D gene: .
clone size: .
V gene: TRBV7-2
J gene: TRBJ2-2
CDR3 protein: CASSVTGHTGELFF
CDR3 DNA: TGTGCCAGCAGCGTAACAGGGCACACCGGGGAGCTGTTTTTT

D gene: .
clone size: .
V gene: TRBV5-1
J gene: TRBJ2-7
CDR3 protein: CASSLGSGTPYEQYF
CDR3 DNA: TGCGCCAGCAGCTTGGGTTCGGGAACCCCTTACGAGCAGTACTTC